These 25 T cell receptor beta chains share one sample of origin, sequenced in a study of blood T cell repertoires in COVID-19. Sequencing was performed with immunoSEQ multiplex PCR; in TCRdb, only in-frame clones are kept and a portion is missing. The sample has some 150,000 clones; approximately 84% are singletons. Sequencing was done on a sample of PBMCs or T cells enriched from blood (not recorded which). All receptors derive from a woman younger than 30 who had been exposed to COVID-19.

The chain uses TRBV29-1 and TRBJ1-2; 7 bases match TRBD1. The junction had 8 bases not matched to a gene; V was cut back by 3 bases and J by 4 bases. The CDR3 runs to 14 residues. Per the germline V gene, CDR1 is SQVTM and CDR2 is ANQGSEA. CDR3 sequence (DNA): TGCAGCGTTGACACAGGGGCGCGGGTCTATGGCTACACCTTC. Its translation: CSVDTGARVYGYTF.

This clone appeared once. The gene calls are TRBV30 and TRBJ1-4; 9 nucleotides agree with TRBD1. V dropped 3 bases and J dropped 5; count of bases not matched to a gene: 1. CDR3 length equals 13 residues. Germline CDR1 reads GTSNPN; CDR2 reads SVGIG (reference sequence). CDR3 residues: CAWRGTGNEKLFF. In DNA, the CDR3 is TGTGCCTGGAGGGGGACAGGGAATGAAAAACTGTTTTTT.

CDR3 nucleotide sequence: TGTGCCAGCAGAGAGACCGCGGTCACTGAAGCTTTCTTT. This sequence encodes CASRETAVTEAFF. This chain connects TRBV6-4 to TRBJ1-1, with D unclear. Trimming stripped 6 bases from V and 4 bases from J, with 12 bases between. This CDR3 comprises 13 residues. Per germline, CDR1 MRHNA and CDR2 SNTAGT.

This sequence joins TRBV5-4 and TRBJ1-6; TRBD1 agrees at 10 bases. Germline V gene sequence: CDR1 SGHNT, CDR2 YYREEE (reference sequence). The CDR3 sequence is 16 residues long. J was trimmed by 7 bases and V by 3 bases; bases with no gene match: 7. In nucleotides, the CDR3 is TGTGCCAGCAGCTCCGGGACAGGGGCGAAAAATTCACCCCTCCACTTT. Translating gives CASSSGTGAKNSPLHF. Variable domain in full (rest from reference TRBV5-4 and TRBJ1-6): ETGVTQSPTHLIKTRGQQVTLRCSSQSGHNTVSWYQQALGQGPQFIFQYYREEENGRGNFPPRFSGLQFPNYSSELNVNALELDDSALYLCASSSGTGAKNSPLHFGNGTRLTVT.

The chain employs TRBV14 and TRBJ2-5; 7 nucleotides match TRBD2. Trimming took 0 bases from V and 5 from J; bases not matched to a gene: 12. Germline values: CDR1 SGHDN, CDR2 FVKESK. This CDR3 has 17 residues. DNA for the CDR3: TGTGCCAGCAGCCAAGATATCTACGGATACGGGAGGGAGACCCAGTACTTC. It translates to CASSQDIYGYGRETQYF.

This rearrangement joins TRBV27 to TRBJ2-2; TRBD1 is a possible D gene (5 bases). The CDR3 sequence is 13 residues long. V lost 6 bases and J lost 4, with 9 bases in between. The germline CDR1 and CDR2 sequences are MNHEY and SMNVEV (reference sequence). CDR3 protein: CASRKRGTGELFF. The CDR3 nucleotides read TGTGCCAGCAGAAAAAGGGGCACCGGGGAGCTGTTTTTT.

This chain connects TRBV9 to TRBJ2-5, with 8 bases matching TRBD2. Unmatched junction bases numbered 6, after V lost 1 base and J lost 4 bases. CDR1 and CDR2 from the germline V gene are SGDLS and YYNGEE. The CDR3 runs to 15 residues. The CDR3 bases are TGTGCCAGCAGCGTAACGGGAGGGCCTGGAGAGACCCAGTACTTC. This sequence encodes CASSVTGGPGETQYF.

This chain joins TRBV11-2 and TRBJ1-1; the D gene is possibly TRBD1 (5 bases). This CDR3 is built from 13 residues. V dropped 0 bases and J dropped 7 bases, with 9 bases sitting between them. CDR1 and CDR2 (germline): SGHAT, FQNNGV. CDR3 in amino acids: CASSLDRANEAFF. The CDR3 DNA reads as TGTGCCAGCAGCTTAGACAGGGCAAATGAAGCTTTCTTT.

J is TRBJ2-3 and V is TRBV28; D gene unclear. The ends were cut back, 8 bases at V and 8 bases at J, with 14 bases in the middle. This CDR3 has 12 amino acids. CDR1 is MDHEN, CDR2 SYDVKM, per germline. The CDR3 sequence: CASPDSSSTQYF. The CDR3 region has the DNA TGTGCCAGCCCCGATTCATCCAGTACGCAGTATTTT.

In this sample, this clone turned up once. The V and J genes are TRBV14 and TRBJ2-6; 10 nucleotides agree with TRBD1. With V trimmed by 3 bases and J by 0 bases, 17 bases remained unmatched. Germline V gene lookup returns CDR1 SGHDN and CDR2 FVKESK. The CDR3 contains 22 residues. The CDR3 spells CASSQEPLRDRGTSSGANVLTF. The CDR3, as DNA: TGTGCCAGCAGCCAGGAACCCCTCCGGGACAGGGGAACCTCCTCTGGGGCCAACGTCCTGACTTTC.

The rearrangement links TRBV28 to TRBJ1-6; 7 bases map to TRBD1. Trimming took 6 bases from V and 3 from J; bases not matched to a gene: 8. This CDR3 comprises 16 residues. The V gene's germline CDR1 is MDHEN and CDR2 SYDVKM. In nucleotides, the CDR3 is TGTGCCAGCAGCCCGTCGACAGGGAGCTATAATTCACCCCTCCACTTT. It is translated as CASSPSTGSYNSPLHF.

V usage is TRBV19 and J usage is TRBJ2-1, with 14 bases that match TRBD2. Germline assignment: CDR1 LNHDA and CDR2 SQIVND (reference sequence). The CDR3 has 18 amino acids. J was trimmed by 0 bases and V by 5 bases; bases with no gene match: 6. DNA of the CDR3: TGTGCCAGTAGTCGTGGACTAGCGGGAGGACGCTCCTACAATGAGCAGTTCTTC. Translated, it gives CASSRGLAGGRSYNEQFF.

The chain carries TRBV18 and TRBJ1-2; tentatively, D is TRBD1 (5 bases). Trimming shortened V by 1 base and J by 5 bases, and 8 bases separated the two germline ends. Per the germline V gene, CDR1 is KGHSH and CDR2 is LQKENI. CDR3 size: 13 residues. CDR3 in DNA: TGTGCCAGCTCACCACGGGGGGAGTATGGCTACACCTTC. It yields the protein CASSPRGEYGYTF. The variable domain in full, with the rest retrieved from reference TRBV18 and TRBJ1-2, is NAGVMQNPRHLVRRRGQEARLRCSPMKGHSHVYWYRQLPEEGLKFMVYLQKENIIDESGMPKERFSAEFPKEGPSILRIQQVVRGDSAAYFCASSPRGEYGYTFGSGTRLTVV.

The chain is built from TRBV11-2 and TRBJ2-1; D remains ambiguous. The CDR3 is 13 residues long. The V end was cut by 3 bases, the J end by 5 bases, with 8 bases between. Germline-derived CDR1 and CDR2 are SGHAT and FQNNGV. The DNA for the CDR3 is TGTGCCAGCAGCTTCGTTCAGAACAATGAGCAGTTCTTC. Its protein is CASSFVQNNEQFF.

The chain joins TRBV6-5 to TRBJ1-4; no clear D. CDR1 and CDR2 from the germline V gene are MNHEY and SVGAGI. This CDR3 contains 15 residues. Trimming left V 0 bases short and J 0 bases short, with 5 bases between. The CDR3 DNA reads as TGTGCCAGCAGTTACTCAACGGCAACTAATGAAAAACTGTTTTTT. This gives the protein CASSYSTATNEKLFF.

The chain uses TRBV14 and TRBJ1-1; 7 bases agree with TRBD1. This CDR3 contains 13 residues. V gave up 4 bases and J gave up 1 base; unmatched junction bases: 0. CDR1 is SGHDN, CDR2 FVKESK, per germline. The CDR3 here is CASSRQGNTEAFF. In nucleotides, the CDR3 is TGTGCCAGCAGCCGACAGGGGAACACTGAAGCTTTCTTT.

The V gene is TRBV6-4, the J gene TRBJ2-2; TRBD2 matches at 8 bases. Germline CDR1 MRHNA, CDR2 SNTAGT. V dropped 3 bases and J dropped 4; count of bases not matched to a gene: 4. This CDR3 region has 15 residues. CDR3 DNA sequence: TGTGCCAGCAGTGAGACGGGAGGGCCCACCGGGGAGCTGTTTTTT. Translated: CASSETGGPTGELFF.

The genes are TRBV19 and TRBJ2-2, with D maybe TRBD1 (6 bases). V lost 0 bases to trimming and J lost 6 bases, with 14 bases between them. CDR1 LNHDA and CDR2 SQIVND come from the germline V gene (reference sequence). The CDR3 totals 16 residues. The DNA of the CDR3 is TGTGCCAGTAGTATAGATTCGCAGGGGTGGGCCGGGGAGCTGTTTTTT. Amino acid sequence: CASSIDSQGWAGELFF.

V is TRBV28 and J is TRBJ2-2, with 10 bases matching TRBD1. CDR1 is MDHEN, CDR2 SYDVKM, per germline. This CDR3 is 14 amino acids long. J lost 5 bases, V lost 8 bases, and 5 bases had no gene match. This CDR3 is CASGLDRGTGELFF. The CDR3 DNA is TGTGCCAGCGGCCTGGACAGGGGGACCGGGGAGCTGTTTTTT.

This chain uses TRBV28 with TRBJ1-1; a weak D match, TRBD1 (6 bases). Germline loops: CDR1 MDHEN, CDR2 SYDVKM. The CDR3 totals 13 residues. The germline V and J ends were trimmed by 3 bases and 7 bases, with 12 bases remaining between them. The CDR3 spells CASSLSGGFEAFF. The DNA for the CDR3 is TGTGCCAGCAGTTTGAGCGGGGGCTTTGAAGCTTTCTTT.

This clone was observed once. The chain employs TRBV6-1 and TRBJ1-2, with TRBD1 identical over 7 bases. Looked up from germline, CDR1 is MNHNS and CDR2 is SASEGT. V lost 0 bases, J lost 3 bases, and 4 bases stayed unmatched. CDR3 length equals 15 residues. The CDR3 loop reads CASSEAGGQYYGYTF. Here the CDR3 DNA reads TGTGCCAGCAGTGAAGCGGGGGGACAGTACTATGGCTACACCTTC.

The genes are TRBV21-1 and TRBJ2-7; the D call TRBD2 from the table was never checked on the DNA. TRBV21-1 is annotated as a pseudogene. This CDR3 comprises 18 residues. Here the CDR3 reads CASSKELGTRCVRTEQYF. The CDR3 DNA follows: TGTGCCAGCAGCAAAGAGTTAGGGACTAGGTGCGTCCGTACCGAGCAGTACTTC.

The CDR3 region has the DNA TGTGCCACCAGGTACAGGGCCTCGTGGGATTCACCCCTCCACTTT. It encodes CATRYRASWDSPLHF. The chain combines TRBV24-1 with TRBJ1-6; D is perhaps TRBD1 (6 bases). The CDR3 sequence is 15 residues long. Per the germline V gene, CDR1 is KGHDR and CDR2 is SFDVKD. V dropped 7 bases and J dropped 8 bases, with 17 bases sitting between them.

The J gene is TRBJ1-5, the V gene TRBV24-1; 7 bases map to TRBD1. Per germline, CDR1 KGHDR and CDR2 SFDVKD. This CDR3 comprises 14 residues. The V segment lost 4 bases and the J segment 5 bases; nucleotides outside the gene matches: 4. The CDR3 DNA reads TGTGCCACCAGTGACACCAGGGGGTATCAGCCCCAGCATTTT. Translated, it gives CATSDTRGYQPQHF.

The V call is TRBV7-8, the J call TRBJ2-1, with 7 positions matching TRBD2. Per the germline V gene, CDR1 is SGHVS and CDR2 is FQNEAQ. This CDR3 is 15 amino acids long. V was clipped by 4 bases and J by 4 bases; unmatched bases: 7. The CDR3: CASSSNRGEYNEQFF. The CDR3 region has the DNA TGTGCCAGCAGCTCCAACCGGGGGGAGTACAATGAGCAGTTCTTC. Together with reference TRBV7-8 and TRBJ2-1, the CDR3 gives the full variable domain: GAGVSQSPRYKVAKRGQDVALRCDPISGHVSLFWYQQALGQGPEFLTYFQNEAQLDKSGLPSDRFFAERPEGSVSTLKIQRTQQEDSAVYLCASSSNRGEYNEQFFGPGTRLTVL.